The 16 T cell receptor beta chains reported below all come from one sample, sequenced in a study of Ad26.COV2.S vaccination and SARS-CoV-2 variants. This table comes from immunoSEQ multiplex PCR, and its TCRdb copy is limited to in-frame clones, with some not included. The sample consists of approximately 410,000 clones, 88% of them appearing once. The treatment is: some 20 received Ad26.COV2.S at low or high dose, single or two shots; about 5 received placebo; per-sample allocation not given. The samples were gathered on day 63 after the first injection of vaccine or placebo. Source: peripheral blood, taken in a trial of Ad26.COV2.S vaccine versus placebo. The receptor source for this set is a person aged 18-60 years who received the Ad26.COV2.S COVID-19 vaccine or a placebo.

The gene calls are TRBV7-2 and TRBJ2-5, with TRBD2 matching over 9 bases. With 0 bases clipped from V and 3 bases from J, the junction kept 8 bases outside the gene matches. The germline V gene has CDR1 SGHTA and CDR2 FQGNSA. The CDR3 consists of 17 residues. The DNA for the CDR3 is TGTGCCAGCAGCTTAGCGCTCCTAGCGGGGAACAAAGAGACCCAGTACTTC. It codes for CASSLALLAGNKETQYF.

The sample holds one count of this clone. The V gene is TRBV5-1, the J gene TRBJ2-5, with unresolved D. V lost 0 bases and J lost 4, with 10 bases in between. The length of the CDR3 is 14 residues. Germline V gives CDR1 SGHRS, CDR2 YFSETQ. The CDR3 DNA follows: TGCGCCAGCAGCTTGGTTGATCTGTCAGAGACCCAGTACTTC. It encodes CASSLVDLSETQYF.

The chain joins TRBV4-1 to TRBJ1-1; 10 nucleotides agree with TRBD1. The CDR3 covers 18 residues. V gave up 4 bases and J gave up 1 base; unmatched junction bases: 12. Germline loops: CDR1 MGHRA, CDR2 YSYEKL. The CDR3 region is CASSPRQGRDRGNTEAFF. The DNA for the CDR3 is TGCGCCAGCAGCCCTCGGCAGGGAAGGGACAGGGGGAACACTGAAGCTTTCTTT.

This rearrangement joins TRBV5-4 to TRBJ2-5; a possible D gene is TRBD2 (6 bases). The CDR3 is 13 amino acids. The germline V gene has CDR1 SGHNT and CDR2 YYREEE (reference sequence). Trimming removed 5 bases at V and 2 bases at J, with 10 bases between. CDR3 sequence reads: CASSGGMQETQYF. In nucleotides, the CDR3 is TGTGCCAGCAGTGGCGGGATGCAAGAGACCCAGTACTTC.

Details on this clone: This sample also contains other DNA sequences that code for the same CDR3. CDR3: CASSLVPETQYF. Written as DNA, the CDR3 is TGTGCCAGCAGCTTAGTTCCCGAGACCCAGTACTTC. This chain connects TRBV7-2 to TRBJ2-5; D remains ambiguous. From germline, CDR1 is SGHTA and CDR2 FQGNSA. V was shortened by 1 base and J by 5 bases, with 5 bases between the two germline ends. This CDR3 is built from 12 residues.

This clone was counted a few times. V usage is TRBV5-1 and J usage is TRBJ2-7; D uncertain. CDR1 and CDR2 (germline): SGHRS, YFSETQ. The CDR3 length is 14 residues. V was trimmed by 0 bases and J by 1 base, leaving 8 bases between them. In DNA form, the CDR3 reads TGCGCCAGCAGCTTGGACAGAGCATCCTACGAGCAGTACTTC. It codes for CASSLDRASYEQYF. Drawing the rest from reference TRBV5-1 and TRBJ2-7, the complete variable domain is KAGVTQTPRYLIKTRGQQVTLSCSPISGHRSVSWYQQTPGQGLQFLFEYFSETQRNKGNFPGRFSGRQFSNSRSEMNVSTLELGDSALYLCASSLDRASYEQYFGPGTRLTVT.

The CDR3 nucleotides are TGCGCCAGCAGCCGCATACTAGCGGAGACTTACGAGCAGTACTTC. This encodes CASSRILAETYEQYF. V gene TRBV4-3 combines with J gene TRBJ2-7; TRBD2 matches 8 bases. Germline loops: CDR1 LGHNA, CDR2 YSLEER. V dropped 4 bases and J dropped 4; count of bases not matched to a gene: 9. There are 15 residues in the CDR3.

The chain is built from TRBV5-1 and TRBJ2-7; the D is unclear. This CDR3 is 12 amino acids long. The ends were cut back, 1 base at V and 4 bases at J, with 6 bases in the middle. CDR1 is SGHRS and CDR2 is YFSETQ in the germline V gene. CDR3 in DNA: TGCGCCAGCAGCTTGAGTGTTTACGAGCAGTACTTC. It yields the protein CASSLSVYEQYF.

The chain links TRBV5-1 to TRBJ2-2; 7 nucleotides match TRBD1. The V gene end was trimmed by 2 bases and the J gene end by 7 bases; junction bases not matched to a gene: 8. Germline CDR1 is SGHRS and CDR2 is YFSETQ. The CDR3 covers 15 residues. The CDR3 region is CASSLQGPLGGELFF. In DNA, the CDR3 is TGCGCCAGCAGCTTACAGGGGCCCTTGGGCGGGGAGCTGTTTTTT. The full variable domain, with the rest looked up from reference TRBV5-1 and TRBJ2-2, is KAGVTQTPRYLIKTRGQQVTLSCSPISGHRSVSWYQQTPGQGLQFLFEYFSETQRNKGNFPGRFSGRQFSNSRSEMNVSTLELGDSALYLCASSLQGPLGGELFFGEGSRLTVL.

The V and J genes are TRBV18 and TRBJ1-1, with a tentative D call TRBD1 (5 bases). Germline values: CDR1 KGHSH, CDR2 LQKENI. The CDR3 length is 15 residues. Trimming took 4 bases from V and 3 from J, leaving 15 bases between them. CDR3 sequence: CASSLAPQADTEAFF. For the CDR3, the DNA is TGTGCCAGCTCACTCGCCCCACAGGCGGACACTGAAGCTTTCTTT.

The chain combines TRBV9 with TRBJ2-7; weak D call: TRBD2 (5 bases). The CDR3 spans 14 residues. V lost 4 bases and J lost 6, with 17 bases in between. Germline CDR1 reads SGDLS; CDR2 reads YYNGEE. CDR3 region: CASSPWTEAREQYF. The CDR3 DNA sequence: TGTGCCAGCAGCCCATGGACGGAGGCTCGCGAGCAGTACTTC. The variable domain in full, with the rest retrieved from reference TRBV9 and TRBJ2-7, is DSGVTQTPKHLITATGQRVTLRCSPRSGDLSVYWYQQSLDQGLQFLIQYYNGEERAKGNILERFSAQQFPDLHSELNLSSLELGDSALYFCASSPWTEAREQYFGPGTRLTVT.

The CDR3 DNA reads TGTGCCAGCAGCTTGGATCCCGGGGACAGCCTGTACTTC. Translated, it gives CASSLDPGDSLYF. The chain uses TRBV5-4 and TRBJ2-5, with 7 bases aligning to TRBD1. Trimming removed 0 bases from V and 13 bases from J; junction bases left unmatched: 9. CDR1 is SGHNT, CDR2 YYREEE, per germline (reference sequence). This CDR3 comprises 13 residues.

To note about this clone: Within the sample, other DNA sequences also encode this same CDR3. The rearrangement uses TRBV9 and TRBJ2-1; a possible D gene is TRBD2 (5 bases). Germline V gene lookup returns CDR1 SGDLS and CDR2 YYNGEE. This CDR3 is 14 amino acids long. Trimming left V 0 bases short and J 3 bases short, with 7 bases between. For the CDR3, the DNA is TGTGCCAGCAGCGTAGGAGGGAACTACAATGAGCAGTTCTTC. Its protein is CASSVGGNYNEQFF.

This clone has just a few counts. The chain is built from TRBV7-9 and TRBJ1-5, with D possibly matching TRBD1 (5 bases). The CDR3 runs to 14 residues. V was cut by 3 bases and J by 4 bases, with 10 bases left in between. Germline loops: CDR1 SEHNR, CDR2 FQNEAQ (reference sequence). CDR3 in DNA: TGTGCCAGCAGCTTCTCGACAGTTAATCAGCCCCAGCATTTT. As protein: CASSFSTVNQPQHF.

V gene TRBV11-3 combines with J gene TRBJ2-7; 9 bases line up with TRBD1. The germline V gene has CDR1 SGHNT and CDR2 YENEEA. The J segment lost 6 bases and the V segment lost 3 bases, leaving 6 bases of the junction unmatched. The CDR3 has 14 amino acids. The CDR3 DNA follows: TGTGCCAGCAGCTTTGGGACAGGGTTAGGCGAGCAGTACTTC. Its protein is CASSFGTGLGEQYF.

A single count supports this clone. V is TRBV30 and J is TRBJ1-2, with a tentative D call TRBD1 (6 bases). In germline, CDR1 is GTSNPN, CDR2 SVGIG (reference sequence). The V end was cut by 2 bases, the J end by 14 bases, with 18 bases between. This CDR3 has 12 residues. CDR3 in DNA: TGTGCCTGGAGTCCCAACAGGGTAACGGGTACCTTC. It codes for CAWSPNRVTGTF.